A single T cell receptor (beta chain) is shown here with its context. The CDR3 sequence is 16 residues long. V shed 8 bases, J shed 6 bases, and the junction held 13 bases outside the gene matches. From germline, CDR1 is SGHVS and CDR2 FQNEAQ. These data are taken from a study of blood T cell repertoires in COVID-19. Turning to the study itself: Both acute and convalescent COVID-19 samples were obtained from the United States, Italy and Spain. The analysed material was cDNA or gDNA that came from T cells, B-cell-depleted T cells, or PBMCs.

Repertoires were generated with immunoSEQ multiplex PCR, while TCRdb's copy carries only in-frame clones and drops some. Among over 450,000 clones listed, 89% were seen once. The J gene is TRBJ2-2, the V gene TRBV7-8; 9 bases fit TRBD2. What was sequenced was peripheral blood. This clonotype was obtained from a young man with COVID-19, enrolled during active disease. CDR3 amino acids: CASRPGGSGSPGELFF. CDR3 nucleotide sequence: TGTGCCAGCCGTCCCGGAGGTAGCGGGAGCCCCGGGGAGCTGTTTTTT.